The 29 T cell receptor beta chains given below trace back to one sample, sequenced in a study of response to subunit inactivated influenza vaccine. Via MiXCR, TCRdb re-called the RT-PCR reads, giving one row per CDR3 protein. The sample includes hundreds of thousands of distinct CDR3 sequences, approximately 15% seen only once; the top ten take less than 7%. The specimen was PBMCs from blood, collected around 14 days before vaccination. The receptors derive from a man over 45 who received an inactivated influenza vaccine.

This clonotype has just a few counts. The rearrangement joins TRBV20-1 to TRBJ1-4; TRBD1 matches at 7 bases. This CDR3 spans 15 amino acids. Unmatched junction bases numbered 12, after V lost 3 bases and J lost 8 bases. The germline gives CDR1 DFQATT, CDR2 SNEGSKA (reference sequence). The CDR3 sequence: CSARVAGTEREKLFF. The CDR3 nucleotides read TGCAGTGCTAGGGTAGCCGGGACAGAAAGGGAAAAACTGTTTTTT.

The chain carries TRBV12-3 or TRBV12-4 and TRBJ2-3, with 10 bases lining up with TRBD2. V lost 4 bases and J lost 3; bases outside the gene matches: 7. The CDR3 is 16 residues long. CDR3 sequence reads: CASSSGWTSGTDTQYF. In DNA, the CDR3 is TGTGCCAGCAGTTCGGGATGGACTAGCGGTACAGATACGCAGTATTTT.

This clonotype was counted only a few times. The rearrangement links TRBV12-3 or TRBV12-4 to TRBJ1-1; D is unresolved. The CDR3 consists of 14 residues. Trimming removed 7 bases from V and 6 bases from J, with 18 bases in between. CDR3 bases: TGTGCCAGCATCCCCCGTGGGTACTTTGCTGAAGCTTTCTTT. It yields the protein CASIPRGYFAEAFF.

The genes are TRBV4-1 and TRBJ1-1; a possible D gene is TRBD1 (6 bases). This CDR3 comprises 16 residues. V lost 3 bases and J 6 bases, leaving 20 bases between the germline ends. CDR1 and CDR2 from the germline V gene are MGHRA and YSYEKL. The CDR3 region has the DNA TGCGCCAGCAGCCAGGCAACCGGGACCCGGGGGCCTGAAGCTTTCTTT. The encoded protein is CASSQATGTRGPEAFF.

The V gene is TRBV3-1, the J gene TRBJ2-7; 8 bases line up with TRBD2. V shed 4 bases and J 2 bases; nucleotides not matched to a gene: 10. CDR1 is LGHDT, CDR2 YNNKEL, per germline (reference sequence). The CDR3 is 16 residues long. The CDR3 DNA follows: TGTGCCAGCAGCCTCTACGGGGGGGTCAGGGCCTACGAGCAGTACTTC. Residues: CASSLYGGVRAYEQYF.

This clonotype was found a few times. The CDR3 reads CASSGLAGPSYEQYF. The CDR3 DNA is TGTGCCAGCTCGGGACTAGCGGGTCCCTCCTACGAGCAGTACTTC. This chain uses TRBV27 with TRBJ2-7; 12 nucleotides match TRBD2. CDR1 and CDR2 from the germline V gene are MNHEY and SMNVEV (reference sequence). The CDR3 runs 15 residues. Trimming removed 8 bases from V and 0 bases from J; junction bases left unmatched: 5.

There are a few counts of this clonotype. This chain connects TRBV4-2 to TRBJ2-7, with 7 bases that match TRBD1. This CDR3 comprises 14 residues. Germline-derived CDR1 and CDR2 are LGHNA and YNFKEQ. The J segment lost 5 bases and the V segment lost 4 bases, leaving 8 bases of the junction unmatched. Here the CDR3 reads CASSLQGITDEQYF. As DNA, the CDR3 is TGTGCCAGCAGCCTACAGGGGATCACAGACGAGCAGTACTTC.

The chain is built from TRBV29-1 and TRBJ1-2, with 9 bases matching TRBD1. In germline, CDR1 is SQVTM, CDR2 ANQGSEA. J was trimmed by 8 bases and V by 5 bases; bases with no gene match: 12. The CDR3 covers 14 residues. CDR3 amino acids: CSVKSTGTGYGYTF. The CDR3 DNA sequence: TGCAGCGTTAAATCGACCGGGACAGGGTACGGCTACACCTTC.

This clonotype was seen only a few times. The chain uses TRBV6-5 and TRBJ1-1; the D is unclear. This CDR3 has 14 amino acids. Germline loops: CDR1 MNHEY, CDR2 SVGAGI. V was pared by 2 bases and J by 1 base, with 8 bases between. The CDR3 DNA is TGTGCCAGCAGTTACCTCCAGAGGAACACTGAAGCTTTCTTT. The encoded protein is CASSYLQRNTEAFF.

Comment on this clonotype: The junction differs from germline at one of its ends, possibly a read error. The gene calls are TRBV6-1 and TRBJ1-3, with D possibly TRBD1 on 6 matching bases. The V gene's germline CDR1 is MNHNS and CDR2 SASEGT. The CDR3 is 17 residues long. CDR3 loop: CASRLRDTTRSGNTTYF. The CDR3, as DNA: TGTGCCAGCCGCCTCAGGGACACCACCCGCTCTGGAAACACCACATATTTT.

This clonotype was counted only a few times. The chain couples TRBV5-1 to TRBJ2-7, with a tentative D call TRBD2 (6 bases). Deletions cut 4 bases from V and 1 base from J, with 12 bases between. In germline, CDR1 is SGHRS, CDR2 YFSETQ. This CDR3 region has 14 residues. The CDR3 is CASSGIGTSYEQYF. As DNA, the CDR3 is TGCGCCAGCAGCGGGATCGGGACTTCCTACGAGCAGTACTTC.

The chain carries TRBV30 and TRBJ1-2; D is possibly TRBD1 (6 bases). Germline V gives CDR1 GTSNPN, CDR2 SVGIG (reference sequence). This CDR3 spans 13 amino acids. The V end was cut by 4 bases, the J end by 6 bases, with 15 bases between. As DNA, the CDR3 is TGTGCCTGGAATCTCAGGGGTCGCGATGGCTACACCTTC. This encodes CAWNLRGRDGYTF.

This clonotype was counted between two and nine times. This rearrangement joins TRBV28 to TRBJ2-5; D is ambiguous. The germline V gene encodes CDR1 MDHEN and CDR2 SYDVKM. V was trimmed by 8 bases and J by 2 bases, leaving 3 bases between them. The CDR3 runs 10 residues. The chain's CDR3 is CASAQETQYF. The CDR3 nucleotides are TGTGCCAGCGCACAAGAGACCCAGTACTTC.

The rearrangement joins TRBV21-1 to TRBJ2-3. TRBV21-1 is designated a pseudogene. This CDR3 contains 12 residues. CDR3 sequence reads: CASSKAGDTQYF. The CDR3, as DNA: TGTGCCAGCAGCAAAGCAGGAGATACGCAGTATTTT.

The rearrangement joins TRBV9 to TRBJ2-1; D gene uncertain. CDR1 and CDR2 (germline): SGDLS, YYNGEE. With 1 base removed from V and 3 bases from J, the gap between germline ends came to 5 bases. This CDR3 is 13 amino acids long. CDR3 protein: CASSVWGYNEQFF. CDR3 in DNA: TGTGCCAGCAGCGTATGGGGCTACAATGAGCAGTTCTTC.

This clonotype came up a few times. CDR3 protein: CASSYIPYNEKLFF. The CDR3 DNA reads TGTGCCAGCAGCTACATACCGTATAATGAAAAACTGTTTTTT. The chain couples TRBV5-5 to TRBJ1-4; no firm D call. V was pared by 3 bases and J by 4 bases, with 10 bases between. There are 14 residues in the CDR3. Germline assignment: CDR1 SGHKS and CDR2 YYEKEE (reference sequence).

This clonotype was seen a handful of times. CDR3 in DNA: TGCGCCAGCAGCTCCCCCGGGACACCCTCTGGGGCCAACGTCCTGACTTTC. Protein product: CASSSPGTPSGANVLTF. The rearrangement joins TRBV5-1 to TRBJ2-6, with TRBD1 as a possible D gene (6 bases). V lost 3 bases and J 0 bases, leaving 13 bases between the germline ends. Germline assignment: CDR1 SGHRS and CDR2 YFSETQ. This CDR3 comprises 17 residues.

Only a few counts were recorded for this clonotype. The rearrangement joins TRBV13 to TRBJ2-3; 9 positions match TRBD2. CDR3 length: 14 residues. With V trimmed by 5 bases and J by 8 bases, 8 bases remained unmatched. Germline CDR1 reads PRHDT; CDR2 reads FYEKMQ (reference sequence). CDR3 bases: TGTGCCAGCAGCCCAGGACTAGCGTCCAGTACGCAGTATTTT. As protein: CASSPGLASSTQYF.

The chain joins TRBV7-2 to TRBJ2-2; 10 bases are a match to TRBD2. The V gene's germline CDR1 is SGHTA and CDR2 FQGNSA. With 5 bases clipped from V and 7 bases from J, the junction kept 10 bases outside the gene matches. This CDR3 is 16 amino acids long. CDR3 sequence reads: CASSPRTSGNNGELFF. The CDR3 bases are TGTGCCAGCAGCCCTCGTACTAGCGGGAATAACGGGGAGCTGTTTTTT.

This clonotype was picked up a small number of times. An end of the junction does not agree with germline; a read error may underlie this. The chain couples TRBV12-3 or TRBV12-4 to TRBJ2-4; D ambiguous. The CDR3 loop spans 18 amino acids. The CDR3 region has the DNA TGTGCCTGCAGTCCCTCAATTCGTGGGCAATACGTGAAAAACATTCAGTACTTC. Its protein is CACSPSIRGQYVKNIQYF.

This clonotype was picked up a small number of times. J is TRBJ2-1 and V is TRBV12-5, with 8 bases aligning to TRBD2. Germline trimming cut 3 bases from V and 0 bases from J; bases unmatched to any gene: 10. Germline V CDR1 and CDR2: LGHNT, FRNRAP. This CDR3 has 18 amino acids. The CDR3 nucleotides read TGTGCTAGTGGTTTCTCCCTAGCGGGTATGAGCTCCTACAATGAGCAGTTCTTC. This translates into CASGFSLAGMSSYNEQFF.

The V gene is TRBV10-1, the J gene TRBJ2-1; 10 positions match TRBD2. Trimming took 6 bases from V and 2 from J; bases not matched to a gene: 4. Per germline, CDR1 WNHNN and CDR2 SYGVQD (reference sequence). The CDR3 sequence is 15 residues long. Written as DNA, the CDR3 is TGCGCCAGCAGAGCAGCGGGAGGGACCTACAATGAGCAGTTCTTC. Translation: CASRAAGGTYNEQFF.

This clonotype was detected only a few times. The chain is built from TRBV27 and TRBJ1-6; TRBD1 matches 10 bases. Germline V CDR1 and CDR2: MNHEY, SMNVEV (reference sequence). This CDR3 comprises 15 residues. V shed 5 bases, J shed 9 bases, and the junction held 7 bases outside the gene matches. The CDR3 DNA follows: TGTGCCAGCAGTCCTCGGGGGGACAGGGGTTCACCCCTCCACTTT. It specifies CASSPRGDRGSPLHF.

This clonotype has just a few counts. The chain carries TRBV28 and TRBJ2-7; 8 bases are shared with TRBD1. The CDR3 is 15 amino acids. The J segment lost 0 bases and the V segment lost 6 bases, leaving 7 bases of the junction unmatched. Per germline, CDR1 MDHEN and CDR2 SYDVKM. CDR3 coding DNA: TGTGCCAGCAGGTCACAGGGGGGACTCTCCTACGAGCAGTACTTC. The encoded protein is CASRSQGGLSYEQYF.

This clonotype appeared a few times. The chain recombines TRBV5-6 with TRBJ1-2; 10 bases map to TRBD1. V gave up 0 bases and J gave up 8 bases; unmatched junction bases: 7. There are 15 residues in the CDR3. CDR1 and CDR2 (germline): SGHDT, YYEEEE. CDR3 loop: CASSLAWDRGGGYTF. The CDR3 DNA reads TGTGCCAGCAGCTTGGCTTGGGACAGGGGAGGCGGCTACACCTTC.

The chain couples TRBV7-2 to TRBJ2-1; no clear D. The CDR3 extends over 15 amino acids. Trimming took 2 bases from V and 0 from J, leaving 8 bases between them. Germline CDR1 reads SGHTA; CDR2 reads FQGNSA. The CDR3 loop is CASSLSWSSYNEQFF. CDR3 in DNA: TGTGCCAGCAGCTTATCCTGGAGCTCCTACAATGAGCAGTTCTTC.

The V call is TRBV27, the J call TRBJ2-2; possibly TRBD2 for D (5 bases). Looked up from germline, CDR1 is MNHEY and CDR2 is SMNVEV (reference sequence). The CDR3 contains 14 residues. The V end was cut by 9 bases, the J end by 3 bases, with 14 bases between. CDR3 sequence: CASLPSGYTGELFF. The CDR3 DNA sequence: TGTGCCAGTCTTCCGAGCGGTTACACCGGGGAGCTGTTTTTT.

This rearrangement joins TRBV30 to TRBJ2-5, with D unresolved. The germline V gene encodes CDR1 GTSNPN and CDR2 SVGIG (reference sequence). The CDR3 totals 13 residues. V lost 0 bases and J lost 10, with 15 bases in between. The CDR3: CAWSVVSSLDQYF. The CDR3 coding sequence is TGTGCCTGGAGTGTTGTCTCCTCCCTTGACCAGTACTTC.

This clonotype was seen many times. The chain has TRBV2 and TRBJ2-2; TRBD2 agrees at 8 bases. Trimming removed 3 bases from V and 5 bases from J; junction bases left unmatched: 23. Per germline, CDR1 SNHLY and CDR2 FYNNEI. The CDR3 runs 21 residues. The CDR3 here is CASSDPGGGLGLVTGTGELFF. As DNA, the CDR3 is TGTGCCAGCAGTGACCCCGGGGGGGGCCTGGGACTAGTAACGGGAACCGGGGAGCTGTTTTTT.